The T cell receptor (beta chain) under discussion was sequenced for a study of blood T cell repertoires in COVID-19. The length of the CDR3 is 16 residues. After removal of 3 bases from V and 3 bases from J, the junction contained 9 bases not matched to a gene. Germline V gene data show CDR1 as SGHTS and CDR2 as YDEGEE. TCRdb's table, derived via immunoSEQ multiplex PCR, lists solely in-frame clones and lacks some. The sample holds fewer than 150,000 clones, over 80% seen once. The sequenced sample was peripheral blood. The chain employs TRBV5-8 and TRBJ2-7; 10 bases match TRBD1. The receptor was derived from a woman aged 45-60 years with acute or convalescent COVID-19. The CDR3, as DNA: TGTGCCAGCAGCTGGACTGGGACAGGGGTAGTCTACGAGCAGTACTTC. Amino acid sequence: CASSWTGTGVVYEQYF.